This TCR beta chain came from a study of T cell responses to AZD1222 COVID-19 vaccine. Profiling relied on immunoSEQ multiplex PCR, and the TCRdb table lists in-frame clones only, not all of them. This sample has more than 95,000 clones, with over 70% found just once. As for this clone: Its antigen is undetermined.

Trimming shortened V by 2 bases and J by 6 bases, and 10 bases separated the two germline ends. Germline V lookup: CDR1 LGHNA, CDR2 YSLEER. The CDR3 length is 14 residues. Overall study results and limits: Only after the peak T cell response were repertoires sampled. Spike as a whole was targeted by vaccine-associated CD4 TCRs, dominant at 160-218 and 743-854. Spike-specific TCR breadth and depth went up after people got two AZD1222 doses. The sample set comprised mostly white British donors with more females, and clonal diversity was possibly underestimated.

The TCR comes from an adult in good health. The sample here was peripheral blood, taken on day 0 of AZD1222 vaccination. The chain recombines TRBV4-3 with TRBJ2-2; D may be TRBD1 or TRBD2 (5 bases each). CDR3: CASSQLRGAGELFF. The CDR3 nucleotides read TGCGCCAGCAGCCAATTGAGAGGGGCCGGGGAGCTGTTTTTT.